The sequence of this T cell receptor beta chain was determined in a study of blood T cell repertoires in COVID-19. The overall study: Samples taken during acute and convalescent COVID-19 were collected in the United States, Italy and Spain. In each case, the material was cDNA or gDNA derived from T cells, B-cell-depleted T cells, or PBMCs.

Methods used by the authors: From reference gene primer amplification, estimates of nucleated cell counts were derived. The protocol was immunoSEQ multiplex PCR, while the TCRdb copy is restricted to in-frame clones and leaves out a portion. That table furnishes V, J and clone size, whereas the DNA furnished D and trimming. The sample comprises 200,000 to 250,000 clones, approximately 87% of which are singletons, and 5.5% to 8% rests with the top ten. Looked up from germline, CDR1 is DFQATT and CDR2 is SNEGSKA (reference sequence). The CDR3 runs 19 residues. Germline trimming cut 3 bases from V and 0 bases from J; bases unmatched to any gene: 14.

The chain couples TRBV20-1 to TRBJ2-7, with TRBD2 identical over 13 bases. This clonotype was obtained from a man aged 55 to 70 with acute or convalescent COVID-19. Material: peripheral blood. In nucleotides, the CDR3 is TGCAGTGCTAGTCCACCCAGGACTAGCGGGAGCCATTACTCCTACGAGCAGTACTTC. It is translated as CSASPPRTSGSHYSYEQYF.